This T cell receptor beta chain emerged from a study of T cells expressing NK-cell markers. As for the study in general: Among the eight sequenced donors, seven tested HCMV-seropositive and one tested seronegative. The study's findings and limits: Several of the donors also had these clonotypes leading their CD3+CD56-NKG2C+ fraction.

Generation of TCR beta cDNA was performed by 5'RACE template switching incorporating UMIs. TCRdb reanalyzed the 5' RACE reads, giving one entry per CDR3 protein sequence and no DNA. The specimen's table records more than 120,000 distinct CDR3 sequences. Comment on this clonotype: Antigen unknown.

This CDR3 contains 17 residues. CDR1 SEHNR and CDR2 FQNEAQ come from the germline V gene (reference sequence). Specimen: blood T cells: a sorted CD56 or NKG2C T cell subset, CD4+ or CD8+ T cells, or bulk PBMC T cells (not recorded which). The origin of this receptor is a man aged 18 to 35 in good health. The V call is TRBV7-9, the J call TRBJ2-3; absent DNA, TCRdb's TRBD2 call cannot be checked. The CDR3 loop is CASSVPGTSGRHDTQYF.